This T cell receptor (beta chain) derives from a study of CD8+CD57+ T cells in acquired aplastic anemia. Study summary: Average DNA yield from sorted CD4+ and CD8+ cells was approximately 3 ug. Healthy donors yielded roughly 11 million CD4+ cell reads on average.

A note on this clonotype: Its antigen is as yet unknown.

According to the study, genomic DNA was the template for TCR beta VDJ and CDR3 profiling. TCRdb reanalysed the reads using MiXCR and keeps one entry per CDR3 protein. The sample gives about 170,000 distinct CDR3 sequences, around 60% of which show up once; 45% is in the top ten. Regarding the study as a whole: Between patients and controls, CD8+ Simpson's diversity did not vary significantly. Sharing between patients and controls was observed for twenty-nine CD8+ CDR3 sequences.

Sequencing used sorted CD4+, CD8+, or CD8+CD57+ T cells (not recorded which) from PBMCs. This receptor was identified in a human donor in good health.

Here the CDR3 DNA reads TGTGCCAGTACAAGCAGGGGCCAACACTTGCCCTGGGACAGGGGAACAGATACGCAGTATTTT. It specifies CASTSRGQHLPWDRGTDTQYF. V gene TRBV19 combines with J gene TRBJ2-3; 10 bases match TRBD1. Germline V CDR1 and CDR2: LNHDA, SQIVND (reference sequence). This CDR3 region has 21 residues. The V gene end was trimmed by 7 bases and the J gene end by 3 bases; junction bases not matched to a gene: 25.